This passage covers 26 T cell receptor beta chains from one sample sequenced in a study of blood T cell repertoires in COVID-19. This table comes from immunoSEQ multiplex PCR, and its TCRdb copy is limited to in-frame clones, with some not included. The sample carries roughly 53,000 clones, around nine tenths recorded once. Sample: peripheral blood. The receptors were gathered from a human donor in a cohort sampled during active COVID-19.

The V and J genes are TRBV30 and TRBJ1-2, with D possibly being TRBD1 (6 bases). Germline V gene sequence: CDR1 GTSNPN, CDR2 SVGIG (reference sequence). V was pared by 3 bases and J by 4 bases, with 12 bases between. This CDR3 region has 13 residues. The chain's CDR3 is CAWSRDTFYGYTF. CDR3 DNA: TGTGCCTGGAGCCGGGACACCTTCTATGGCTACACCTTC.

The CDR3 here is CASSFGGGDIQYF. The CDR3 DNA sequence: TGTGCCAGCAGTTTTGGTGGGGGGGACATTCAGTACTTC. This chain connects TRBV11-2 to TRBJ2-4, with TRBD2 identical over 7 bases. Germline loops: CDR1 SGHAT, CDR2 FQNNGV. This CDR3 is 13 amino acids long. The ends lost 6 bases at V and 8 bases at J; junction bases unmatched: 7.

The chain has TRBV18 and TRBJ1-1; D gene unclear. With 8 bases removed from V and 1 base from J, the gap between germline ends came to 8 bases. The CDR3 covers 12 residues. Germline CDR1 and CDR2: KGHSH and LQKENI. DNA for the CDR3: TGTGCCAGCCGGACTGAGAACACTGAAGCTTTCTTT. It encodes CASRTENTEAFF.

The chain carries TRBV11-2 and TRBJ2-5; D possibly corresponds to TRBD2 (5 bases). V was shortened by 0 bases and J by 2 bases, with 7 bases between the two germline ends. The CDR3 is made up of 14 amino acids. The V gene's germline CDR1 is SGHAT and CDR2 FQNNGV. The chain's CDR3 is CASSLDPGQETQYF. CDR3 nucleotide sequence: TGTGCCAGCAGCTTAGATCCGGGGCAAGAGACCCAGTACTTC.

The chain employs TRBV4-3 and TRBJ1-2; D remains unclear. The CDR3 runs 17 residues. Germline V gene sequence: CDR1 LGHNA, CDR2 YSLEER. Trimming shortened V by 5 bases and J by 4 bases, and 23 bases separated the two germline ends. The CDR3 sequence: CASSESVTPNPLYGYTF. Written as DNA, the CDR3 is TGCGCCAGCAGCGAAAGCGTCACGCCCAATCCCCTCTATGGCTACACCTTC.

This clone has a single count. CDR3 in amino acids: CASGLVLAGGAHNEQFF. For the CDR3, the DNA is TGTGCTAGTGGTTTGGTATTAGCGGGGGGGGCCCACAATGAGCAGTTCTTC. The rearrangement uses TRBV12-5 and TRBJ2-1; 11 bases fit TRBD2. CDR1 is LGHNT and CDR2 is FRNRAP in the germline V gene. CDR3 length: 17 amino acids. V lost 0 bases to trimming and J lost 5 bases; unmatched junction nucleotides: 6.

The chain carries TRBV5-1 and TRBJ2-5; 12 bases align to TRBD2. Germline CDR1 and CDR2: SGHRS and YFSETQ. V gave up 5 bases and J gave up 5 bases; unmatched junction bases: 16. This CDR3 has 18 residues. CDR3 nucleotides: TGCGCCAGCAGTTCCAAACTAGCGGGGGGACTTGGGGGCGAGACCCAGTACTTC. This gives the protein CASSSKLAGGLGGETQYF.

The chain uses TRBV5-6 and TRBJ1-2, with D perhaps matching TRBD1 (5 bases). Per the germline V gene, CDR1 is SGHDT and CDR2 is YYEEEE. V was cut by 1 base and J by 6 bases, with 10 bases left in between. This CDR3 is 13 amino acids long. In DNA form, the CDR3 reads TGTGCCAGCAGCTTGCCAGGGCGTGATGGCTACACCTTC. It translates to CASSLPGRDGYTF.

This clone was observed a few times. V gene TRBV11-2 combines with J gene TRBJ2-1; D gene uncertain. V was pared by 3 bases and J by 6 bases, with 12 bases between. Germline V lookup: CDR1 SGHAT, CDR2 FQNNGV. This CDR3 has 14 residues. This chain's CDR3 is CASSFYYNVNEQFF. DNA of the CDR3: TGTGCCAGCAGCTTTTACTACAATGTCAATGAGCAGTTCTTC.

The chain combines TRBV10-3 with TRBJ2-2; 11 positions match TRBD1. J was trimmed by 4 bases and V by 6 bases; bases with no gene match: 1. This CDR3 comprises 14 residues. Germline lookup yields CDR1 ENHRY and CDR2 SYGVKD. The CDR3 spells CAIRGTGGTGELFF. For the CDR3, the DNA is TGTGCCATCAGAGGGACAGGGGGCACCGGGGAGCTGTTTTTT.

The chain couples TRBV2 to TRBJ1-6; TRBD1 matches at 8 bases. The CDR3 has 15 amino acids. The germline V gene has CDR1 SNHLY and CDR2 FYNNEI. The trim removed 6 bases at V and 7 bases at J, leaving 8 bases unmatched. CDR3 protein: CASRGTGQGNSPLHF. In DNA, the CDR3 is TGTGCCAGCAGGGGGACAGGACAGGGCAATTCACCCCTCCACTTT.

This sequence joins TRBV4-2 and TRBJ1-2; tentatively, D is TRBD1 (5 bases). The V end lost 0 bases, the J end lost 4 bases, and 15 bases lay between the germline ends. The CDR3 has 16 amino acids. Germline CDR1 reads LGHNA; CDR2 reads YNFKEQ. The DNA for the CDR3 is TGTGCCAGCAGCCAAGACTTCAGTGGGGGGGGCTATGGCTACACCTTC. Protein product: CASSQDFSGGGYGYTF.

This rearrangement joins TRBV28 to TRBJ2-2; TRBD2 agrees at 10 bases. The CDR3 covers 19 residues. V lost 4 bases, J lost 0 bases, and 11 bases stayed unmatched. CDR1 and CDR2 from the germline V gene are MDHEN and SYDVKM. CDR3 sequence: CASSSPRYSGRTNTGELFF. The CDR3 nucleotides read TGTGCCAGCAGTTCACCCCGATATAGCGGGAGGACGAACACCGGGGAGCTGTTTTTT.

The sample holds one count of this clone. This chain links TRBV18 with TRBJ2-1; D gene uncertain. The V and J ends lost 3 bases and 8 bases respectively, with 8 bases between them. This CDR3 has 12 residues. Germline V gene lookup returns CDR1 KGHSH and CDR2 LQKENI. Written as DNA, the CDR3 is TGTGCCAGCTCACCGAGGAGCGATGAGCAGTTCTTC. It specifies CASSPRSDEQFF.

The CDR3 nucleotides read TGCGCCAGCAGCTTGAACAGTGCTTATGGCTACACCTTC. This codes for CASSLNSAYGYTF. V gene TRBV5-1 combines with J gene TRBJ1-2; no clear D. The V gene's germline CDR1 is SGHRS and CDR2 YFSETQ. Trimming cost V 1 base and J 5 bases, with 9 bases left between them. The CDR3 has 13 amino acids.

This clone has just one count. The V and J genes are TRBV6-2 or TRBV6-3 and TRBJ2-3; 10 bases are a match to TRBD2. The ends lost 2 bases at V and 5 bases at J; junction bases unmatched: 10. The CDR3 has 17 amino acids. Germline V lookup: CDR1 MNHEY, CDR2 SVGEGT. The CDR3 sequence: CASSYPPSGRAEDTQYF. CDR3 bases: TGTGCCAGCAGTTACCCCCCCAGCGGGAGGGCGGAAGATACGCAGTATTTT.

The chain has TRBV3-1 (or the pseudogene TRBV3-2) and TRBJ2-5; the D gene is possibly TRBD2 (6 bases). Germline loops: CDR1 LGHDT, CDR2 YNNKEL (reference sequence). V was shortened by 6 bases and J by 0 bases, with 17 bases between the two germline ends. The CDR3 totals 16 residues. The CDR3 spells CASRQNDGSDQETQYF. The DNA for the CDR3 is TGTGCCAGCAGACAAAACGACGGGAGCGACCAAGAGACCCAGTACTTC.

The chain is built from TRBV5-8 and TRBJ2-3; 15 bases agree with TRBD2. This CDR3 contains 19 residues. V lost 5 bases and J lost 0; bases outside the gene matches: 10. The germline V gene encodes CDR1 SGHTS and CDR2 YDEGEE. In DNA, the CDR3 is TGTGCCAGCAGTCGGGGACTAGCGGGGGGCCCCACTAGCACAGATACGCAGTATTTT. As protein: CASSRGLAGGPTSTDTQYF.

The rearrangement uses TRBV28 and TRBJ2-3, with 7 bases identical to TRBD2. Looked up from germline, CDR1 is MDHEN and CDR2 is SYDVKM. The CDR3 consists of 13 residues. The V gene end was trimmed by 5 bases and the J gene end by 2 bases; junction bases not matched to a gene: 1. DNA for the CDR3: TGTGCCAGCAGTCGGGACTACACAGATACGCAGTATTTT. Protein product: CASSRDYTDTQYF.

The genes are TRBV5-1 and TRBJ1-3, with D possibly matching TRBD1 (6 bases). Between the trimmed V and J ends, which lost 6 bases and 4 bases, there was a span of 17 bases. The CDR3 loop spans 15 amino acids. From germline, CDR1 is SGHRS and CDR2 YFSETQ. The CDR3 region is CASTGGGSVGNTIYF. For the CDR3, the DNA is TGCGCCAGCACGGGTGGGGGCTCTGTCGGAAACACCATATATTTT.

This chain uses TRBV2 with TRBJ2-6; 7 nucleotides align to TRBD1. Per the germline V gene, CDR1 is SNHLY and CDR2 is FYNNEI. The CDR3 consists of 14 residues. Trimming took 6 bases from V and 7 from J; bases not matched to a gene: 6. The DNA of the CDR3 is TGTGCCAGCAGGGGGACAGTTAATGCCAACGTCCTGACTTTC. Protein: CASRGTVNANVLTF.

This rearrangement joins TRBV27 to TRBJ1-5; possible D gene TRBD1, 6 bases. In germline, CDR1 is MNHEY, CDR2 SMNVEV (reference sequence). V was trimmed by 9 bases and J by 0 bases, leaving 36 bases between them. This CDR3 is built from 22 residues. The CDR3 nucleotides read TGTGCCAGAAAACAACCGAGTGGGGGGGGCTCGCATCCGCCGTATAGCAATCAGCCCCAGCATTTT. Its protein product is CARKQPSGGGSHPPYSNQPQHF.

The chain carries TRBV11-2 and TRBJ2-3, with D tentatively TRBD2 (7 bases). The CDR3 extends over 16 amino acids. Between the trimmed V and J ends, which lost 3 bases and 1 base, there was a span of 14 bases. Germline assignment: CDR1 SGHAT and CDR2 FQNNGV. The CDR3 DNA reads TGTGCCAGCAGCTTCGCCAAAGGGGGGGGCACAGATACGCAGTATTTT. As protein: CASSFAKGGGTDTQYF.

The chain couples TRBV27 to TRBJ2-5; 8 bases match TRBD2. Germline CDR1 and CDR2: MNHEY and SMNVEV (reference sequence). This CDR3 contains 18 residues. The trim removed 5 bases at V and 2 bases at J, leaving 16 bases unmatched. In DNA, the CDR3 is TGTGCCAGCAGTCCCCGACCATGGGAGCGGGGGCCTCAAGAGACCCAGTACTTC. Residues: CASSPRPWERGPQETQYF.

J is TRBJ1-3 and V is TRBV27, with D uncertain. Trimming took 6 bases from V and 1 from J, leaving 16 bases between them. The V gene's germline CDR1 is MNHEY and CDR2 SMNVEV (reference sequence). This CDR3 has 16 amino acids. The CDR3 DNA follows: TGTGCCAGCAGCGCCGATTGGTCAGGATCTGGAAACACCATATATTTT. Its protein product is CASSADWSGSGNTIYF.

The CDR3 DNA sequence: TGCGCCAGCAGTGATGGGGCTAATGAGCAGTTCTTC. Protein product: CASSDGANEQFF. The chain uses TRBV10-1 and TRBJ2-1; TRBD1 is a possible D gene (5 bases). V lost 3 bases, J lost 7 bases, and 7 bases lay in between. The CDR3 has 12 residues. In germline, CDR1 is WNHNN, CDR2 SYGVQD (reference sequence).